The present T cell receptor beta chain was sequenced within a study of shared clonotypes between healthy human individuals. V was pared by 3 bases and J by 2 bases, with 6 bases between. Germline-derived CDR1 and CDR2 are SGDLS and YYNGEE. CDR3 length: 12 residues. Sequencing was performed with immunoSEQ multiplex PCR; in TCRdb, only in-frame clones are kept and a portion is missing. The table records about 680,000 clones, 92% of them present only once. In the naive CD8 group, cells lacked CD45RO and were positively selected for CCR7, so terminally differentiated effector memory CD45RA+ cells were left out. This clone was counted between two and nine times.

V usage is TRBV9 and J usage is TRBJ2-7; D is undetermined. Sequencing input: naive CD8+ T cells sorted from blood. The sequence was collected from a man younger than 45 in good health. The CDR3 sequence is CASSGDTYEQYF. Written as DNA, the CDR3 is TGTGCCAGCAGCGGTGACACCTACGAGCAGTACTTC.